The T cell receptor beta chain described here comes from a study of T cell responses to AZD1222 COVID-19 vaccine. Profiled with immunoSEQ multiplex PCR; TCRdb holds only in-frame clones, not every one. The table shows 100,000 to 120,000 clones, with about four fifths occurring only once. As concerns this clone: Antigen unknown.

Study results and limitations: Donor demographics were predominantly white British with a female majority; clonal diversity may be underestimated.

The germline V gene encodes CDR1 LNHDA and CDR2 SQIVND (reference sequence). Trimming pared 6 bases from V and 3 bases from J, leaving 8 bases between. The CDR3 contains 13 residues. This clonotype was sampled from an adult in good health. The gene calls are TRBV19 and TRBJ1-4; D unclear. This material consisted of peripheral blood, taken on day 0 of AZD1222 vaccination. CDR3 nucleotide sequence: TGTGCCAGTAGGGGTTGGCCTAATGAAAAACTGTTTTTT. Its translation: CASRGWPNEKLFF.